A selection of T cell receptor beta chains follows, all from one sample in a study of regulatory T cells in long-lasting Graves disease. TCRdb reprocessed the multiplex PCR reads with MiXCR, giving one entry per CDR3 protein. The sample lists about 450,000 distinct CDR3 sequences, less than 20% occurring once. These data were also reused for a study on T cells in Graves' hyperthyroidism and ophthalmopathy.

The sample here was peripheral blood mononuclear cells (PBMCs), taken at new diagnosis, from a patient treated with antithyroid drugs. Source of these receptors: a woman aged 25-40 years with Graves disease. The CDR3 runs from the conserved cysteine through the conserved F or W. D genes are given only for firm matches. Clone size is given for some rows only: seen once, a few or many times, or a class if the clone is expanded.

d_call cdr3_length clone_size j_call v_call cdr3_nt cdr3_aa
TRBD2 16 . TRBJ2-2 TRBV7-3 TGTGCCAGCAGCACTAGCGGGAGGTCGCACACCGGGGAGCTGTTTTTT CASSTSGRSHTGELFF
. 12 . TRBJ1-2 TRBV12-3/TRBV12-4 TGTGCCAGCAGTTATAGTGCATTGGGCTACACCTTC CASSYSALGYTF
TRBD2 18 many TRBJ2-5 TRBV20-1 TGCAGTGCTAGGGATATCGGACTAGCGGGAGGGCCGTCAGAGACCCAGTACTTC CSARDIGLAGGPSETQYF
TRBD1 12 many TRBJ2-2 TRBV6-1 TGTGCCAGCAGGACAGGGGTCGGGGAGCTGTTTTTT CASRTGVGELFF
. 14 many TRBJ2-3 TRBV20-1 TGCAGTGCTACCGACTCGCTAGCATATGATACGCAGTATTTT CSATDSLAYDTQYF
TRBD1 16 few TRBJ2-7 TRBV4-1 TGCGCCAGCAGCCCCCGACAGGGGCCGGTGGGGTACGAGCAGTACTTC CASSPRQGPVGYEQYF
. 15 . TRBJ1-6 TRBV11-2 TGTGCCAGCACCTGGACTCTCTCGAACGATTCACCCCTCCACTTT CASTWTLSNDSPLHF
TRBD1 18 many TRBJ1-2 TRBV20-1 TGCAGTGCTAGGGTTTACCGGACAGGTTCGATCACTAACTATGGCTACACCTTC CSARVYRTGSITNYGYTF
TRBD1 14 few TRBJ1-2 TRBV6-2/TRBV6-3 TGTGCCAGCAGTGACCTTGAGGGGGCCTGGGGCTACACCTTC CASSDLEGAWGYTF
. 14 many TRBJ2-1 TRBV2 TGTGCCAGCAGTGAAAGGACAGCGGACAATGAGCAGTTCTTC CASSERTADNEQFF
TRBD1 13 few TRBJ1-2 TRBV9 TGTGCCAGCAGCGTAGCAACAGGGGATGGCTACACCTTC CASSVATGDGYTF
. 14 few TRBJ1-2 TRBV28 TGTGTCGCCGGCCCCCAGGACGCTTTCTATGGCTACACCTTC CVAGPQDAFYGYTF
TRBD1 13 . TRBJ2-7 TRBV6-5 TGTGCCAGCAGTTACCGACAGGGGTCCGAGCAGTACTTC CASSYRQGSEQYF
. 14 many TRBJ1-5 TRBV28 TGTGCCAGCAGTTTCCCAGTTACGATCAAGCCCCAGCATTTT CASSFPVTIKPQHF
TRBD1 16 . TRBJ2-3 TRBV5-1 TGCGCCAGCAGAGAATCCCCTACAGGGGACACAGATACGCAGTATTTT CASRESPTGDTDTQYF
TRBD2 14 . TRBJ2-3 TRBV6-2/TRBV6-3 TGTGCCAGCAGTGGGAGGGAGTGGTCAGATACGCAGTATTTT CASSGREWSDTQYF
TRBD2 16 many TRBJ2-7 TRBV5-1 TGCGCCAGCAGCCCTCGCTTGGCGGGAGTATTATACGAGCAGTACTTC CASSPRLAGVLYEQYF
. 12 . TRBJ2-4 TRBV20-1 TGCAGTGCTATTAAGGACTTCAACATTCAGTACTTC CSAIKDFNIQYF
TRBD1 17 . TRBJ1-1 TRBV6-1 TGTGCCAGCAGCGAGGACAGGGGAAGTTTCATGAACACTGAAGCTTCCTTT CASSEDRGSFMNTEASF
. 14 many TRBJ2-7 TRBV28 TGTGCCAGCAGGCGTCTTGCGGGAAGCTACGAGCAGTACTTC CASRRLAGSYEQYF
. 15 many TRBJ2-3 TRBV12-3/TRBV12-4 TGTGCCAGCAGTTTTAGCGGAGTTAGCACAGATACGCAGTATTTT CASSFSGVSTDTQYF
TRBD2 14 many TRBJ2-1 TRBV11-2 TGTGCCAGCAGGACTAGCGGTTATGTTAATGAGCAGTTCTTC CASRTSGYVNEQFF
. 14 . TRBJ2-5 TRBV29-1 TGCAGCGTTCGGACTGCCAACAACCAAGAGACCCAGTACTTC CSVRTANNQETQYF
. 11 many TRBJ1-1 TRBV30 TGTGCCTGGTACCCGGGACCTGAAGCTTTCTTT CAWYPGPEAFF